The 16 T cell receptor beta chains listed next were all sequenced from one sample in a study of blood T cell repertoires in COVID-19. Generated by immunoSEQ multiplex PCR, the TCRdb table keeps only in-frame clones and is missing some. The data show roughly 150,000 clones, with approximately 85% seen just once and about 7.8% held by the top ten. Sequencing used peripheral blood. These receptors came from a woman aged 60 to 75 with COVID-19, enrolled during active disease.

The V call is TRBV18, the J call TRBJ1-5; 9 bases agree with TRBD1. The CDR3 is 14 amino acids. Germline V lookup: CDR1 KGHSH, CDR2 LQKENI. Germline trimming cut 5 bases from V and 3 bases from J; bases unmatched to any gene: 2. For the CDR3, the DNA is TGTGCCAGCTCAAGGACAGGGGACAATCAGCCCCAGCATTTT. It encodes CASSRTGDNQPQHF.

The rearrangement uses TRBV9 and TRBJ1-1; D gene ambiguous. Trimming left V 1 base short and J 6 bases short, with 13 bases between. Germline CDR1 SGDLS, CDR2 YYNGEE. The CDR3 has 14 residues. The CDR3 loop reads CASSVRQSAAEAFF. The DNA of the CDR3 is TGTGCCAGCAGCGTACGTCAATCAGCGGCTGAAGCTTTCTTT.

J is TRBJ2-3 and V is TRBV5-4; 8 nucleotides agree with TRBD1. Per the germline V gene, CDR1 is SGHNT and CDR2 is YYREEE (reference sequence). The CDR3 totals 16 residues. The V gene end was trimmed by 4 bases and the J gene end by 6 bases; junction bases not matched to a gene: 13. The CDR3, as DNA: TGTGCCAGCAGCGGAAGACAGGGGCCGCGTTCCGATACGCAGTATTTT. This gives the protein CASSGRQGPRSDTQYF.

The chain is built from TRBV6-6 and TRBJ1-1; TRBD1 matches at 8 bases. J gave up 5 bases and V 5 bases, and 7 bases lay outside the gene matches. The CDR3 length is 14 residues. Germline lookup yields CDR1 MNHNY and CDR2 SVGAGI (reference sequence). As DNA, the CDR3 is TGTGCCAGCAGTGGGGTCAGGGGGCTTACTGAAGCTTTCTTT. Translated: CASSGVRGLTEAFF.

This clone occurred a few times. The gene calls are TRBV15 and TRBJ2-7, with D possibly matching TRBD1 (6 bases). This CDR3 spans 15 amino acids. Trimming stripped 0 bases from V and 0 bases from J, with 9 bases between. CDR1 and CDR2 from the germline V gene are LNHNV and YYDKDF (reference sequence). The CDR3 coding sequence is TGTGCCACCAGCAGAGAAGAAGGGGGCTCCTACGAGCAGTACTTC. Protein: CATSREEGGSYEQYF. Full variable domain (rest looked up from reference TRBV15 and TRBJ2-7): DAMVIQNPRYQVTQFGKPVTLSCSQTLNHNVMYWYQQKSSQAPKLLFHYYDKDFNNEADTPDNFQSRRPNTSFCFLDIRSPGLGDTAMYLCATSREEGGSYEQYFGPGTRLTVT.

V usage is TRBV5-1 and J usage is TRBJ2-7; 7 bases map to TRBD1. The ends lost 1 base at V and 6 bases at J; junction bases unmatched: 7. CDR3 length equals 14 residues. CDR1 SGHRS and CDR2 YFSETQ come from the germline V gene. The CDR3 bases are TGCGCCAGCAGCTTGTGGGAAGGGGGCGGCGAGCAGTACGTC. Residues: CASSLWEGGGEQYV.

The chain has TRBV14 and TRBJ2-3; TRBD2 matches 9 bases. Germline-derived CDR1 and CDR2 are SGHDN and FVKESK. With V trimmed by 4 bases and J by 5 bases, 4 bases remained unmatched. This CDR3 has 14 amino acids. DNA of the CDR3: TGTGCCAGCAGCCCGAGACTAGCGGTAGATACGCAGTATTTT. The encoded protein is CASSPRLAVDTQYF. The full variable domain, completed using reference TRBV14 and TRBJ2-3, is EAGVTQFPSHSVIEKGQTVTLRCDPISGHDNLYWYRRVMGKEIKFLLHFVKESKQDESGMPNNRFLAERTGGTYSTLKVQPAELEDSGVYFCASSPRLAVDTQYFGPGTRLTVL.

In this sample, this clone turned up a few times. The chain links TRBV3-1 (or the pseudogene TRBV3-2) to TRBJ2-2; D possibly corresponds to TRBD1 (6 bases). The V gene's germline CDR1 is LGHDT and CDR2 YNNKEL (reference sequence). Trimming cost V 4 bases and J 7 bases, with 13 bases left between them. The CDR3 consists of 14 residues. CDR3 protein: CASSPLQGHGELFF. CDR3 in DNA: TGTGCCAGCAGCCCCCTCCAGGGGCACGGGGAGCTGTTTTTT.

This clone came up many times. The junction and the germline gene differ at one end; a read error may be behind it. This chain joins TRBV7-3 and TRBJ2-3, with D possibly TRBD2 on 6 matching bases. The CDR3 is 15 amino acids. Germline V gene sequence: CDR1 SGHTA, CDR2 FQGTGA. This chain's CDR3 is CASSLTSSSTDTQYF. The DNA of the CDR3 is TGTGCCAGCAGCCTAACTAGCTCTAGCACAGATACGCAGTATTTT.

V and J are TRBV5-4 and TRBJ2-1; 7 nucleotides line up with TRBD2. Germline CDR1 is SGHNT and CDR2 is YYREEE (reference sequence). The V and J ends lost 4 bases and 3 bases, in that order; junction bases with no gene match: 7. The length of the CDR3 is 15 residues. CDR3 bases: TGTGCCAGCAGCCCGCGTGGCGGGAGCTACAATGAGCAGTTCTTC. This encodes CASSPRGGSYNEQFF. Full variable domain (outside the CDR3, taken from reference TRBV5-4 and TRBJ2-1): ETGVTQSPTHLIKTRGQQVTLRCSSQSGHNTVSWYQQALGQGPQFIFQYYREEENGRGNFPPRFSGLQFPNYSSELNVNALELDDSALYLCASSPRGGSYNEQFFGPGTRLTVL.

This chain joins TRBV11-1 and TRBJ2-2; D is unresolved. CDR3 size: 12 residues. CDR1 SGHAT and CDR2 FQDESV come from the germline V gene (reference sequence). Trimming took off 5 bases at V and 3 bases at J, with 4 bases between the two ends. The CDR3 DNA reads TGTGCCAGCAGCCTACACACCGGGGAGCTGTTTTTT. It is translated as CASSLHTGELFF.

The rearrangement joins TRBV2 to TRBJ1-3; 11 bases are a match to TRBD1. V dropped 7 bases and J dropped 2; count of bases not matched to a gene: 4. Germline V gives CDR1 SNHLY, CDR2 FYNNEI. This CDR3 region has 15 residues. The CDR3 region has the DNA TGTGCCAGCATTCCGGGACAGGGGGCTGGAAACACCATATATTTT. It specifies CASIPGQGAGNTIYF.

V and J are TRBV7-9 and TRBJ1-3; 7 bases match TRBD1. V lost 5 bases, J lost 5 bases, and 6 bases stayed unmatched. The germline CDR1 and CDR2 sequences are SEHNR and FQNEAQ (reference sequence). The CDR3 sequence is 14 residues long. The DNA for the CDR3 is TGTGCCAGCAGCCAGGGACAGACAAGAAACACCATATATTTT. Its translation: CASSQGQTRNTIYF.

The rearrangement uses TRBV19 and TRBJ2-1, with 12 bases identical to TRBD2. The junction had 6 bases not matched to a gene; V was cut back by 7 bases and J by 2 bases. Germline lookup yields CDR1 LNHDA and CDR2 SQIVND (reference sequence). CDR3 length: 16 residues. This CDR3 reads CASNLLAGGPYNEQFF. CDR3 sequence (DNA): TGTGCCAGTAACTTACTAGCGGGGGGCCCCTACAATGAGCAGTTCTTC.

The CDR3: CASSSFGRETQYF. CDR3 coding DNA: TGTGCCAGCAGTTCTTTCGGGAGAGAGACCCAGTACTTC. The gene calls are TRBV28 and TRBJ2-5; D is perhaps TRBD2 (6 bases). CDR1 is MDHEN and CDR2 is SYDVKM in the germline V gene. Between the trimmed V and J ends, which lost 4 bases and 4 bases, there was a span of 10 bases. CDR3 size: 13 residues.

The rearrangement uses TRBV6-5 and TRBJ2-7; 8 positions match TRBD1. The CDR3 loop spans 14 amino acids. The J segment lost 2 bases and the V segment lost 5 bases, leaving 5 bases of the junction unmatched. The germline V gene encodes CDR1 MNHEY and CDR2 SVGAGI. The CDR3 spells CASSPGQVPYEQYF. CDR3 nucleotide sequence: TGTGCCAGCAGTCCGGGACAGGTCCCCTACGAGCAGTACTTC.